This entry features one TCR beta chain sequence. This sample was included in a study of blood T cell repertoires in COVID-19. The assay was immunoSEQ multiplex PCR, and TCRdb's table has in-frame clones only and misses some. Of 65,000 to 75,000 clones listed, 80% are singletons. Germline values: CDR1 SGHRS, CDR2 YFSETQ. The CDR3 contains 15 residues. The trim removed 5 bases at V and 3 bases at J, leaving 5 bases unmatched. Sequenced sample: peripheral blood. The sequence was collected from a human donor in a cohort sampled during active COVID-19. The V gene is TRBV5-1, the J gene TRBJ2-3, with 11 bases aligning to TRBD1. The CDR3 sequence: CASRRTGGLTDTQYF. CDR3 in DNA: TGCGCCAGCAGGCGGACAGGGGGCCTTACAGATACGCAGTATTTT.